The 26 T cell receptor beta chains below come from one sample, sequenced in a study of T-cell reconstitution after alpha-beta-depleted transplantation in children. Construction of the TCRbeta library involved unique molecular identifiers. TCRdb called the PCR reads again in MiXCR, with one record for every CDR3 protein. The sample includes about 600,000 distinct CDR3 sequences, more than 20% of them seen just once. The sample in question was PBMCs, mostly from graft donor cells, obtained 360 days after TCRalphabeta/CD19-depleted stem cell transplant. All receptors derive from a boy younger than two who had a stem cell transplant for acute myeloid leukemia, so the T cells may come from the graft donor.

In its sample, this clonotype was seen many times. The J gene is TRBJ2-2, the V gene TRBV29-1; D remains unclear. CDR3 length equals 13 residues. The V end lost 0 bases, the J end lost 3 bases, and 5 bases lay between the germline ends. Germline CDR1 is SQVTM and CDR2 is ANQGSEA. CDR3 sequence reads: CSVEESDTGELFF. The CDR3 DNA sequence: TGCAGCGTTGAAGAGTCTGACACCGGGGAGCTGTTTTTT.

The rearrangement uses TRBV7-3 and TRBJ1-1, with a tentative D call TRBD1 (5 bases). The V gene's germline CDR1 is SGHTA and CDR2 FQGTGA. Trimming shortened V by 3 bases and J by 1 base, and 15 bases separated the two germline ends. The CDR3 is made up of 16 amino acids. CDR3 coding DNA: TGTGCCAGCAGCTTTGAGCCGGGACGGCAGAACACTGAAGCTTTCTTT. This translates into CASSFEPGRQNTEAFF.

The J gene is TRBJ2-5, the V gene TRBV12-3 or TRBV12-4; TRBD2 agrees at 7 bases. The CDR3 sequence is 17 residues long. V lost 5 bases and J lost 0; bases outside the gene matches: 12. The CDR3 region has the DNA TGTGCCAGCAGTCCCCAGGCGGGACTAACCTACCAAGAGACCCAGTACTTC. Translating it yields CASSPQAGLTYQETQYF.

This chain joins TRBV20-1 and TRBJ2-7; D is unclear. Germline V gene lookup returns CDR1 DFQATT and CDR2 SNEGSKA (reference sequence). This CDR3 contains 12 residues. Trimming pared 6 bases from V and 2 bases from J, leaving 11 bases between. The CDR3 loop is CSAEDTTYEQYV. DNA for the CDR3: TGCAGTGCAGAAGACACCACCTACGAGCAGTACGTC.

In this sample, this clonotype turned up a few times. The genes are TRBV27 and TRBJ2-2, with TRBD2 identical over 14 bases. CDR1 is MNHEY and CDR2 is SMNVEV in the germline V gene (reference sequence). Trimming removed 4 bases from V and 0 bases from J; junction bases left unmatched: 7. The CDR3 spans 19 residues. The CDR3 spells CASSSPGLAGVPNTGELFF. The CDR3 bases are TGTGCCAGCAGTTCCCCGGGACTAGCGGGGGTACCGAACACCGGGGAGCTGTTTTTT.

The chain has TRBV20-1 and TRBJ1-4; D is uncertain. V was shortened by 7 bases and J by 4 bases, with 13 bases between the two germline ends. Germline CDR1 is DFQATT and CDR2 is SNEGSKA (reference sequence). The CDR3 runs to 13 residues. The CDR3, as DNA: TGCAGTGTCCGACCGGGAATTAATGAAAAACTGTTTTTT. This codes for CSVRPGINEKLFF.

The sample holds a few counts of this clonotype. The genes are TRBV12-3 or TRBV12-4 and TRBJ2-1; TRBD1 aligns across 8 bases. This CDR3 is built from 16 residues. Trimming took 3 bases from V and 1 from J; bases not matched to a gene: 5. CDR3 in DNA: TGTGCCAGCAGTTTCTGGACAGGGAAATCCTACAATGAGCAGTTCTTC. Translating it yields CASSFWTGKSYNEQFF.

This clonotype was seen more than once but under ten times. This rearrangement joins TRBV7-2 to TRBJ2-5, with 7 bases that match TRBD1. Germline V lookup: CDR1 SGHTA, CDR2 FQGNSA. V lost 3 bases and J lost 5; bases outside the gene matches: 9. The CDR3 is made up of 15 amino acids. The CDR3 loop reads CASSFQPTGRETQYF. CDR3 bases: TGTGCCAGCAGCTTCCAGCCGACAGGGCGGGAGACCCAGTACTTC.

This clonotype was found many times. CDR3 sequence (DNA): TGTGCCAGCAGTTACTCGGGGGCGGGGAACACTGAAGCTTTCTTT. Protein sequence: CASSYSGAGNTEAFF. The rearrangement links TRBV6-5 to TRBJ1-1, with D possibly TRBD1 on 6 matching bases. The CDR3 has 15 amino acids. CDR1 and CDR2 from the germline V gene are MNHEY and SVGAGI. Trimming shortened V by 0 bases and J by 1 base, and 9 bases separated the two germline ends.

The J gene is TRBJ2-5, the V gene TRBV2; the D gene is possibly TRBD2 (6 bases). The CDR3 contains 15 residues. Trimming removed 6 bases at V and 3 bases at J, with 17 bases between. The germline V gene has CDR1 SNHLY and CDR2 FYNNEI. The CDR3 DNA reads as TGTGCCAGCAGGGGGCCCCGGGACTCCGAAGAGACCCAGTACTTC. Amino acid sequence: CASRGPRDSEETQYF.

To note about this clonotype: This may arise from a read error, as a much more abundant clone is one base away. This chain links TRBV20-1 with TRBJ2-1; 9 positions agree with TRBD2. The CDR3 extends over 16 amino acids. CDR1 DFQATT and CDR2 SNEGSKA come from the germline V gene (reference sequence). CDR3 protein: CCARDPRGGKVDEQFF. The CDR3 DNA reads as TGCTGTGCTAGAGATCCGCGGGGGGGCAAGGTCGATGAGCAGTTCTTC.

The gene calls are TRBV10-1 and TRBJ2-4, with D unresolved. The CDR3 loop spans 15 amino acids. V was cut by 3 bases and J by 3 bases, with 12 bases left in between. CDR1 WNHNN and CDR2 SYGVQD come from the germline V gene (reference sequence). This chain's CDR3 is CASSDPGWDKNIQYF. The CDR3 DNA reads as TGCGCCAGCAGTGACCCAGGATGGGACAAAAACATTCAGTACTTC.

The genes are TRBV20-1 and TRBJ2-7, with D possibly matching TRBD1 (6 bases). There are 15 residues in the CDR3. The germline V gene has CDR1 DFQATT and CDR2 SNEGSKA (reference sequence). V was cut by 1 base and J by 0 bases, with 13 bases left in between. The CDR3 sequence is CSARVLGGNSYEQYV. The DNA for the CDR3 is TGCAGTGCTAGAGTTTTAGGGGGTAACTCCTACGAGCAGTACGTC.

This clonotype was detected a few times. The chain carries TRBV15 and TRBJ2-6; unclear D gene. The ends were cut back, 5 bases at V and 1 base at J, with 9 bases in the middle. In germline, CDR1 is LNHNV, CDR2 YYDKDF (reference sequence). This CDR3 has 15 amino acids. The CDR3 sequence: CATSGSESGANVLTF. CDR3 in DNA: TGTGCCACCAGCGGATCGGAATCTGGGGCCAACGTCCTGACTTTC.

The chain couples TRBV12-5 to TRBJ2-3, with 9 bases identical to TRBD2. Germline assignment: CDR1 LGHNT and CDR2 FRNRAP. Unmatched junction bases numbered 5, after V lost 1 base and J lost 6 bases. This CDR3 is built from 15 residues. In nucleotides, the CDR3 is TGTGCTAGTGGTTTGGCGACTAGCGGCCCCGATACGCAGTATTTT. This sequence encodes CASGLATSGPDTQYF.

This clonotype occurred many times. V gene TRBV20-1 combines with J gene TRBJ2-7; perhaps TRBD1 as D (5 bases). The ends were cut back, 2 bases at V and 3 bases at J, with 17 bases in the middle. From germline, CDR1 is DFQATT and CDR2 SNEGSKA (reference sequence). The CDR3 loop spans 15 amino acids. The CDR3, as DNA: TGCAGTGCTAGACCCCCAGGCCCTCAGGGCTACGAGCAGTACTTC. It specifies CSARPPGPQGYEQYF.

This clonotype was seen at least ten times. The V gene is TRBV5-8, the J gene TRBJ2-7; D call uncertain. With 3 bases removed from V and 0 bases from J, the gap between germline ends came to 16 bases. Germline CDR1 reads SGHTS; CDR2 reads YDEGEE. This CDR3 is built from 16 residues. The CDR3 DNA sequence: TGTGCCAGCAGCTCGAAAGGTTCCCCCAGCTCCTACGAGCAGTACGTC. Protein: CASSSKGSPSSYEQYV.

This clonotype has just a few counts. The chain carries TRBV27 and TRBJ2-7, with TRBD1 matching 8 bases. Germline V CDR1 and CDR2: MNHEY, SMNVEV (reference sequence). V lost 5 bases to trimming and J lost 2 bases; unmatched junction nucleotides: 14. The CDR3 extends over 17 amino acids. The CDR3 is CASSPTRGRRVPYEQYV. CDR3 sequence (DNA): TGTGCCAGCAGTCCTACCAGGGGGCGAAGAGTTCCCTACGAGCAGTACGTC.

This clonotype was seen repeatedly, ten times or more. The J gene is TRBJ2-3, the V gene TRBV20-1, with D perhaps TRBD2 (5 bases). CDR1 DFQATT and CDR2 SNEGSKA come from the germline V gene (reference sequence). The CDR3 extends over 12 amino acids. Trimming took off 2 bases at V and 3 bases at J, with 6 bases between the two ends. CDR3 DNA sequence: TGCAGTGCTAGATCGGGAACAGATACGCAGTATTTT. Translated: CSARSGTDTQYF.

The chain links TRBV6-5 to TRBJ1-1, with 8 bases lining up with TRBD1. Germline CDR1 and CDR2: MNHEY and SVGAGI. This CDR3 spans 15 amino acids. V was pared by 2 bases and J by 2 bases, with 4 bases of the junction left unmatched. CDR3 nucleotide sequence: TGTGCCAGCAGTTACACGACAGGGGTCAACACTGAAGCTTTCTTT. Translating it yields CASSYTTGVNTEAFF.

This clonotype was counted only a few times. One end of the junction fails to match germline, which may point to a read error. This rearrangement joins TRBV29-1 to TRBJ2-3; 10 positions agree with TRBD2. The CDR3 covers 15 residues. Germline V gene lookup returns CDR1 SQVTM and CDR2 ANQGSEA. In DNA, the CDR3 is TGCAGCGTTGTTCCTAGCGGGGGAGGAACAGATACTCAGTATTTT. Translation: CSVVPSGGGTDTQYF.

The rearrangement links TRBV20-1 to TRBJ2-5; weak D call: TRBD2 (5 bases). Germline lookup yields CDR1 DFQATT and CDR2 SNEGSKA (reference sequence). Between the trimmed V and J ends, which lost 5 bases and 2 bases, there was a span of 12 bases. The CDR3 is 13 residues long. CDR3 loop: CSALWTGQETQYF. CDR3 nucleotide sequence: TGCAGTGCTCTCTGGACTGGGCAAGAGACCCAGTACTTC.

This clonotype has only a few counts. The chain uses TRBV10-3 and TRBJ1-5; 7 nucleotides line up with TRBD1. Per the germline V gene, CDR1 is ENHRY and CDR2 is SYGVKD. V was pared by 4 bases and J by 5 bases, with 8 bases of the junction left unmatched. CDR3 size: 15 residues. This CDR3 reads CAISGEGAVDQPQHF. CDR3 nucleotide sequence: TGTGCCATCAGTGGGGAGGGGGCGGTGGATCAGCCCCAGCATTTT.

The chain combines TRBV11-2 with TRBJ1-5; 10 bases are shared with TRBD1. The CDR3 consists of 16 residues. V dropped 5 bases and J dropped 6; count of bases not matched to a gene: 10. Per the germline V gene, CDR1 is SGHAT and CDR2 is FQNNGV. The CDR3 bases are TGTGCCAGCAGCCCAAGGGGTGGGACAGGGGTTCAGCCCCAGCATTTT. It specifies CASSPRGGTGVQPQHF.

This chain links TRBV6-2 or TRBV6-3 with TRBJ1-5, with D maybe TRBD1 (5 bases). Trimming pared 2 bases from V and 0 bases from J, leaving 14 bases between. The CDR3 is 17 amino acids. CDR1 and CDR2 (germline): MNHEY, SVGEGT. The chain's CDR3 is CASSYGQGLYSNQPQHF. CDR3 coding DNA: TGTGCCAGCAGTTACGGGCAGGGCCTCTATAGCAATCAGCCCCAGCATTTT.

V usage is TRBV25-1 and J usage is TRBJ2-2, with a weak D call TRBD1 (5 bases). This CDR3 comprises 17 residues. In germline, CDR1 is MGHDK, CDR2 SYGVNS. V dropped 5 bases and J dropped 0 bases, with 16 bases sitting between them. The CDR3 loop is CASSTRVQGTNTGELFF. The CDR3 region has the DNA TGTGCCAGCAGTACAAGGGTTCAGGGTACGAACACCGGGGAGCTGTTTTTT.